These 7 T cell receptor beta chains came from one sample sequenced in a study of blood T cell repertoires in COVID-19. The data were produced by immunoSEQ multiplex PCR, yet TCRdb's version contains in-frame clones alone and is incomplete. The sample records around 27,000 clones, 65% to 90% being singletons. Sequencing was carried out using peripheral blood. The receptors were gathered from a man aged 65 to 85 with active COVID-19.

V gene TRBV27 combines with J gene TRBJ1-2; unclear D gene. CDR3 length: 15 residues. The V and J ends lost 5 bases and 2 bases respectively, with 15 bases between them. Germline CDR1 is MNHEY and CDR2 is SMNVEV (reference sequence). Here the CDR3 DNA reads TGTGCCAGCAGTCTGCTGGGCCCATTAAACTATGGCTACACCTTC. Translated, it gives CASSLLGPLNYGYTF.

The J gene is TRBJ2-5, the V gene TRBV30, with D maybe TRBD2 (7 bases). Germline V CDR1 and CDR2: GTSNPN, SVGIG (reference sequence). The V end was cut by 0 bases, the J end by 4 bases, with 15 bases between. The CDR3 extends over 15 amino acids. As DNA, the CDR3 is TGTGCCTGGAGTGTACTCAAGGGAGGGGGAGAGACCCAGTACTTC. Amino acid sequence: CAWSVLKGGGETQYF.

The chain joins TRBV27 to TRBJ2-1, with a weak D call TRBD1 (5 bases). Germline-derived CDR1 and CDR2 are MNHEY and SMNVEV (reference sequence). CDR3 size: 11 residues. Trimming removed 3 bases from V and 10 bases from J, with 7 bases in between. For the CDR3, the DNA is TGTGCCAGCAGTTTCAGACAGGAGCAGTTCTTC. Protein product: CASSFRQEQFF.

The chain couples TRBV5-8 to TRBJ1-1; 7 bases fit TRBD1. The germline CDR1 and CDR2 sequences are SGHTS and YDEGEE. CDR3 length equals 16 residues. V gave up 5 bases and J gave up 1 base; unmatched junction bases: 11. The CDR3 is CASSFTGGQQNTEAFF. The CDR3, as DNA: TGTGCCAGCAGTTTCACCGGGGGACAGCAGAACACTGAAGCTTTCTTT. Full variable domain (outside the CDR3, taken from reference TRBV5-8 and TRBJ1-1): EAGVTQSPTHLIKTRGQQATLRCSPISGHTSVYWYQQALGLGLQFLLWYDEGEERNRGNFPPRFSGRQFPNYSSELNVNALELEDSALYLCASSFTGGQQNTEAFFGQGTRLTVV.

The chain uses TRBV27 and TRBJ2-5, with 7 positions matching TRBD2. V dropped 2 bases and J dropped 4; count of bases not matched to a gene: 16. The CDR3 is made up of 18 amino acids. CDR1 and CDR2 (germline): MNHEY, SMNVEV (reference sequence). CDR3 protein: CASSLMASGVSIGETQYF. The CDR3 DNA is TGTGCCAGCAGTTTAATGGCTAGCGGTGTTTCGATAGGAGAGACCCAGTACTTC.

This sequence joins TRBV2 and TRBJ2-1, with 9 nucleotides matching TRBD1. CDR3 length: 15 residues. V was clipped by 7 bases and J by 0 bases; unmatched bases: 4. CDR1 is SNHLY, CDR2 FYNNEI, per germline. The DNA of the CDR3 is TGTGCCAGCAAAAAGACAGGGGGCTCCTACAATGAGCAGTTCTTC. This encodes CASKKTGGSYNEQFF.

The V and J genes are TRBV29-1 and TRBJ2-3; 7 nucleotides align to TRBD1. CDR3 length: 12 amino acids. Losses at the gene ends were 6 bases for V and 5 bases for J; bases not matched to a gene: 5. Germline CDR1 and CDR2: SQVTM and ANQGSEA. The CDR3 DNA reads as TGCAGCGTCGGCACAGGGGAAGATACGCAGTATTTT. It codes for CSVGTGEDTQYF.